A selection of T cell receptor beta chains follows, all from one sample in a study of shared clonotypes between healthy human individuals. Libraries were prepared by immunoSEQ multiplex PCR; TCRdb keeps only in-frame clonotypes and omits some of them. This sample yields more than 2 million clones, of which about 95% are seen a single time; 0.1% to 0.15% belongs to the top ten. Sequencing was performed on naive CD4+ T cells sorted from blood. These receptors came from a man between 18 and 35 years old in good health. Both conserved end residues are part of each CDR3. The D gene is left open where the match is weak. Some rows mark clone size as missing; the rest say once, few, many or name a class of expanded clone.

-	TRBV6-1	TRBD1	TRBJ1-6	TGTGCCAGCAGTGAGACAGGGGGCGCCTGGTCACCCCTCCACTTT	CASSETGGAWSPLHF
-	TRBV19	-	TRBJ2-3	TGTGCCAGTAGCAGCAGGGAGACTAGCACAGATACGCAGTATTTT	CASSSRETSTDTQYF
few	TRBV6-5	-	TRBJ1-5	TGTGCCAGCAGTATGTCCAGGGCCCAGCCCCAGCATTTT	CASSMSRAQPQHF
-	TRBV7-9	-	TRBJ1-2	TGTGCCTCCTCGAGGGAGTCCTATGGCTACACCTTC	CASSRESYGYTF
-	TRBV6-5	-	TRBJ1-3	TGTGCCAGCAGTTACGCGGCGGGGAGCTCTGGAAACACCATATATTTT	CASSYAAGSSGNTIYF
-	TRBV7-2	TRBD1	TRBJ1-2	TGTGCCAGCAGCCCTGGGGACAGGGTCTATGGCTACACCTTC	CASSPGDRVYGYTF
-	TRBV28	TRBD1	TRBJ1-1	TGTGCCAGCAGGGCGACAGGGCTCACTGAAGCTTTCTTT	CASRATGLTEAFF
-	TRBV10-3	-	TRBJ2-7	TGTGCCATCAGCCCGGACACCCGCGTCCAAGGAGGGTACTTC	CAISPDTRVQGGYF
-	TRBV18	-	TRBJ1-1	TGTGCCAGCAACGAGGGCAGGAACACTGAAGCTTTCTTT	CASNEGRNTEAFF
-	TRBV5-4	TRBD2	TRBJ2-7	TGTGCCAGCAGCCATAGCGGGAGCTCCTACGAGCAGTACTTC	CASSHSGSSYEQYF
-	TRBV6-6	-	TRBJ1-1	TGTGCCAGCAGCAAGACAGGCCTGACTGACACTGAAGCTTTCTTT	CASSKTGLTDTEAFF
once	TRBV6-4	TRBD1	TRBJ1-6	TGTGCCAGCAGCCGGGACAGAAATTCACCCCTCCACTTT	CASSRDRNSPLHF
-	TRBV29-1	TRBD1	TRBJ2-3	TGCAGCGTCGGGACAGTGTTTCTAGATACGCAGTATTTT	CSVGTVFLDTQYF
once	TRBV18	TRBD1	TRBJ1-5	TGTGCCAGCTCACCACAGGACAGGGCTCATCAGCCCCAGCATTTT	CASSPQDRAHQPQHF
-	TRBV5-1	TRBD2	TRBJ2-7	TGCGCCAGCAGCTTCACTAGCGGGGGTCTACAATACGAGCAGTACTTC	CASSFTSGGLQYEQYF
-	TRBV9	TRBD2	TRBJ2-3	TGTGCCAGCAGCGTATCACCGTTTACTAGCGGCGGCACAGATACGCAGTATTTT	CASSVSPFTSGGTDTQYF
-	TRBV5-1	-	TRBJ1-1	TGCGCCAGCAGTCTTCAGCTGGGGGGGAACACTGAAGCTTTCTTT	CASSLQLGGNTEAFF
-	TRBV7-3	-	TRBJ1-1	TGTGCCAGCAGCTCACAGGGTAACACTGAAGCTTTCTTT	CASSSQGNTEAFF
-	TRBV27	-	TRBJ2-2	TGTGCCAGCAATGCAAGGCGGAACACCGGGGAGCTGTTTTTT	CASNARRNTGELFF
-	TRBV6-5	-	TRBJ2-1	TGTGCCAGCAGTCCCGCCTACAATGAGCAGTTCTTC	CASSPAYNEQFF
-	TRBV5-1	-	TRBJ2-1	TGCGCCAGCAGCCTGGAGGGCCAGGGGAGCTCCTACAATGAGCAGTTCTTC	CASSLEGQGSSYNEQFF
-	TRBV6-6	-	TRBJ1-1	TGTGCCAGCAGTATTACAGGGTGGGAAGCTTTCTTT	CASSITGWEAFF
once	TRBV6-1	TRBD2	TRBJ2-3	TGTGCCAGCAGTGCGCTAGCGGTAGATACGCAGTATTTT	CASSALAVDTQYF
-	TRBV28	-	TRBJ1-1	TGTGCCAGCAGACGGAGACTGAACACTGAAGCTTTCTTT	CASRRRLNTEAFF
-	TRBV5-1	-	TRBJ1-1	TGCGCCAGCAGCTGGGAGGGAAGGACTGAAGCTTTCTTT	CASSWEGRTEAFF
-	TRBV4-1	TRBD1	TRBJ1-1	TGCGCCAGCAGTTCCAGGGACAGGGTGAACACTGAAGCTTTCTTT	CASSSRDRVNTEAFF
-	TRBV27	-	TRBJ1-4	TGTGCCAGCAGTTTTTCTGGTGAAAAACTGTTTTTT	CASSFSGEKLFF
-	TRBV9	-	TRBJ1-1	TGTGCCAGCAGCGAGGACATCATGAACACTGAAGCTTTCTTT	CASSEDIMNTEAFF
-	TRBV10-3	-	TRBJ1-3	TGTGCCATCAGTGAAGGGCCAGAAAACTCTGGAAACACCATATATTTT	CAISEGPENSGNTIYF
-	TRBV7-9	-	TRBJ2-1	TGTGCCAGCAGTCTTGCGGGTCCTGATGAGCAGTTCTTC	CASSLAGPDEQFF
-	TRBV9	-	TRBJ2-1	TGTGCCAGCAGCGTCCTCGGGAGCGGATCCTACAATGAGCAGTTCTTC	CASSVLGSGSYNEQFF
-	TRBV18	TRBD1	TRBJ2-5	TGTGCCAGCTCATCCTTACCGGGACAGGGAGAGACCCAGTACTTC	CASSSLPGQGETQYF
-	TRBV9	-	TRBJ2-1	TGTGCCAGCAGCGTAGGAGGAATTGGCTCCTACAATGAGCAGTTCTTC	CASSVGGIGSYNEQFF
-	TRBV7-9	-	TRBJ2-7	TGTGCCAGCAGCTTAACCGACGGAGCCTCCTACGAGCAGTACTTC	CASSLTDGASYEQYF
-	TRBV18	TRBD2	TRBJ2-1	TGTGCCAGCTCAACCCTACTAGCGGGAGGGGCCGAGGAGCAGTTCTTC	CASSTLLAGGAEEQFF
-	TRBV18	-	TRBJ2-1	TGTGCCAGCTCACCTTTCCAGGGAGAAATCAACAATGAGCAGTTCTTC	CASSPFQGEINNEQFF
-	TRBV5-6	-	TRBJ2-5	TGTGCCAGCAGCTTGAATGCAGGGTTGTTAGAGACCCAGTACTTC	CASSLNAGLLETQYF
-	TRBV6-6	-	TRBJ2-3	TGTGCCAGCAGTTACGAGTATAGGAGCAAGACGCAGTATTTT	CASSYEYRSKTQYF
-	TRBV5-1	TRBD1	TRBJ2-7	TGCGCCAGCAGCTACCCGGACAGGGGCTACGAGCAGTACTTC	CASSYPDRGYEQYF
-	TRBV18	-	TRBJ1-5	TGTGCCAGCTCACCAGGGCCTAGCAATCAGCCCCAGCATTTT	CASSPGPSNQPQHF
-	TRBV6-4	TRBD1	TRBJ2-3	TGTGCCAGCAGCCTGGACAGGGGCACAGATACGCAGTATTTT	CASSLDRGTDTQYF
-	TRBV6-5	-	TRBJ1-1	TGTGCCAGCAGTTCTGTTTTGGGGAACACTGAAGCTTTCTTT	CASSSVLGNTEAFF
-	TRBV5-1	TRBD1	TRBJ2-3	TGCGCCAGCAGCTCCGGGACAGGGGGTTCAGATACGCAGTATTTT	CASSSGTGGSDTQYF
-	TRBV10-2	TRBD1	TRBJ2-1	TGCGCCAGCAGTCTACCCGACAGGGGCAATGAGCAGTTCTTC	CASSLPDRGNEQFF
-	TRBV18	TRBD2	TRBJ2-7	TGTGCCAGCTCACCAGCGGCTAGCGGGGCCTACGAGCAGTACTTC	CASSPAASGAYEQYF
-	TRBV27	-	TRBJ1-5	TGTGCCAGCAGTTTGGGCAAAAATCAGCCCCAGCATTTT	CASSLGKNQPQHF
-	TRBV7-9	-	TRBJ2-1	TGTGCCGGAGGGGGCGGGCTCTCCTACAATGAGCAGTTCTTC	CAGGGGLSYNEQFF
-	TRBV10-3	TRBD1	TRBJ1-4	TGTGCCATCAGTGAAGCGGGACAGGCGGAAAAACTGTTTTTT	CAISEAGQAEKLFF
-	TRBV30	-	TRBJ1-1	TGTGCCTGCCAGGATATTACTGAAGCTTTCTTT	CACQDITEAFF
-	TRBV5-1	TRBD1	TRBJ2-7	TGCGCCAGCAGCTCCCGGGACAGGGACTACGAGCAGTACTTC	CASSSRDRDYEQYF
-	TRBV12-2	-	TRBJ2-7	TGTGCAAGTCGCTTATCGGCTAAGGCGGCGGACGACTACGAGCAGTACTTC	CASRLSAKAADDYEQYF
-	TRBV29-1	-	TRBJ1-3	TGCAGCGTCTGGCTGGGGGCTGGAAACACCATATATTTT	CSVWLGAGNTIYF
-	TRBV18	-	TRBJ2-7	TGTGCCAGCTCACCTGGGCGTTCCTCCTACGAGCAGTACTTC	CASSPGRSSYEQYF